This T cell receptor beta chain was identified in a study of T cell repertoires and HLA-DP antigens. About the study: Transduced HeLa cells presented HLA-DP to CD4+ T cells.

The method was immunoSEQ multiplex PCR; TCRdb's version includes in-frame clones alone and lacks a portion of them. This table has about 2,300 clones, about two thirds appearing once. HeLa cells expressing allogeneic DPB1 restimulated the approximately 15-day-expanded CD4+ cells for approximately a day. Cells were stimulated with HeLa cells transduced with HLA-DPA1/DPB1, HLA-DM, invariant chain and CD80. Per the germline V gene, CDR1 is SGHTA and CDR2 is FQGNSA. Trimming took 1 base from V and 3 from J, leaving 7 bases between them. CDR3 length: 13 amino acids. The specimen was CD137- CD4+ T cells from cultured PBMCs. This TCR was recovered from a man aged 55 to 70 in good health and CMV-seronegative. The chain recombines TRBV7-2 with TRBJ2-7; D uncertain. The CDR3 region has the DNA TGTGCCAGCAGCTTAGGTGGCGTCTACGAGCAGTACGTC. Amino acids: CASSLGGVYEQYV.